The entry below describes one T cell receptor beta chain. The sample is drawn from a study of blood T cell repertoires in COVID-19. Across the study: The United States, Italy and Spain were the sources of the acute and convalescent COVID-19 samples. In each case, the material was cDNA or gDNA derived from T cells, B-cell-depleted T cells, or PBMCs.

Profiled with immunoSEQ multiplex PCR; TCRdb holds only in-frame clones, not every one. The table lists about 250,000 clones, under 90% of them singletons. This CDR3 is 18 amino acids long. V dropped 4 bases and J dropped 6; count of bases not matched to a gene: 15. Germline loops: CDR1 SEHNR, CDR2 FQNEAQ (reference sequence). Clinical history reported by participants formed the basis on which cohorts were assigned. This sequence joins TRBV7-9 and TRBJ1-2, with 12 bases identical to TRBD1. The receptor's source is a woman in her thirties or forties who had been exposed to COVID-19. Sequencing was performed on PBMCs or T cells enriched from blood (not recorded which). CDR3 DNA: TGTGCCAGCAGCTCACCGGTGGGACAGGGGGCATTCGGGGATGGCTACACCTTC. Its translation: CASSSPVGQGAFGDGYTF.